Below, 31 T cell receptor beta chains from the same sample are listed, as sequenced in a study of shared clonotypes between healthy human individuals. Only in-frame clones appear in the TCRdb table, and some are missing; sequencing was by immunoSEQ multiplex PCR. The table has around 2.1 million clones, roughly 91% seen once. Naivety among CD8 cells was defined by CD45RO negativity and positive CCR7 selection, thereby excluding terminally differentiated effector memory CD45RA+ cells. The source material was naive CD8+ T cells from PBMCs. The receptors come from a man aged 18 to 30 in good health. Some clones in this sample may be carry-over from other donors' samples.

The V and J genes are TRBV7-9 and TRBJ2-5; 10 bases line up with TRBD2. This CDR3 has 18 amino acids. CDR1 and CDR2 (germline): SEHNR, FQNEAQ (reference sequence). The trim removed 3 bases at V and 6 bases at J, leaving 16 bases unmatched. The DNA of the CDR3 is TGTGCCAGCAGCTTCAGTACTGGGGGAGCGGGAGGGTTTAAGACCCAGTACTTC. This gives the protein CASSFSTGGAGGFKTQYF. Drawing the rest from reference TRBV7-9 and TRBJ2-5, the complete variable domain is DTGVSQNPRHKITKRGQNVTFRCDPISEHNRLYWYRQTLGQGPEFLTYFQNEAQLEKSRLLSDRFSAERPKGSFSTLEIQRTEQGDSAMYLCASSFSTGGAGGFKTQYFGPGTRLLVL.

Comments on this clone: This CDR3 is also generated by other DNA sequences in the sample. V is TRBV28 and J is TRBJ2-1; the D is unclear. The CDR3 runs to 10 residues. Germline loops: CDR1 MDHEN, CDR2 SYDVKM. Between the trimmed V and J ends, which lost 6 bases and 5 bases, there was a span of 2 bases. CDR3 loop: CASSDNEQFF. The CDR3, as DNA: TGTGCCAGCAGCGACAATGAGCAGTTCTTC.

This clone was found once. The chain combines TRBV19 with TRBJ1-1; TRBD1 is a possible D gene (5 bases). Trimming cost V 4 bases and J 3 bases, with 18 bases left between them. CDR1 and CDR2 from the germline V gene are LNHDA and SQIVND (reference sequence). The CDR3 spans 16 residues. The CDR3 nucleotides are TGTGCCAGTAGTAAGGGTCGAACAGAAGGGGACACTGAAGCTTTCTTT. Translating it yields CASSKGRTEGDTEAFF.

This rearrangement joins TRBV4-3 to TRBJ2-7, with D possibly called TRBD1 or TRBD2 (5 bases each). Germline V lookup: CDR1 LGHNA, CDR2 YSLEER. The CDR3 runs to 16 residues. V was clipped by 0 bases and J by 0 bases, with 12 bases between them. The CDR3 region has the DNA TGCGCCAGCAGCCAAGAGAGATGGGGGAGCTCCTACGAGCAGTACTTC. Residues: CASSQERWGSSYEQYF.

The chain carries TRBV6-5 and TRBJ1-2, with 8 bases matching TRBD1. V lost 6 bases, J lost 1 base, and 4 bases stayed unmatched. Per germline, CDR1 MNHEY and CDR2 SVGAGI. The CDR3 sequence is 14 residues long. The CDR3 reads CASRRTGRNYGYTF. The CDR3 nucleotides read TGTGCCAGCAGAAGGACAGGGCGTAACTATGGCTACACCTTC.

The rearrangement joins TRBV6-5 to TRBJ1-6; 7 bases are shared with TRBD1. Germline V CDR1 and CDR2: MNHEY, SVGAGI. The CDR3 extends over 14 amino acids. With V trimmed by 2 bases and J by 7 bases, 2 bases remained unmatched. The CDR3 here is CASSYGDSNSPLHF. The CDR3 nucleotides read TGTGCCAGCAGTTACGGGGACAGCAATTCACCCCTCCACTTT.

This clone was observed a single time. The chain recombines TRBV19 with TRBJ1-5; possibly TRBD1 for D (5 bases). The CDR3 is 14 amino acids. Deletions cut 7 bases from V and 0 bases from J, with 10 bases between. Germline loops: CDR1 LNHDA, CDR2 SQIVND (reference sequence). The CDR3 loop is CASMGGVSNQPQHF. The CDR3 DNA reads TGTGCCAGTATGGGGGGGGTTAGCAATCAGCCCCAGCATTTT.

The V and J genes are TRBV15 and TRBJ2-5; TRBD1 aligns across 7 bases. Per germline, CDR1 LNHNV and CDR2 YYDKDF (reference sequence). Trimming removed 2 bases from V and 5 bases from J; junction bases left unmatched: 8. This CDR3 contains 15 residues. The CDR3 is CATSRLQGSGETQYF. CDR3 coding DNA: TGTGCCACCAGCAGACTACAGGGGTCAGGGGAGACCCAGTACTTC. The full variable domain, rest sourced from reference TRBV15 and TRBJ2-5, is DAMVIQNPRYQVTQFGKPVTLSCSQTLNHNVMYWYQQKSSQAPKLLFHYYDKDFNNEADTPDNFQSRRPNTSFCFLDIRSPGLGDTAMYLCATSRLQGSGETQYFGPGTRLLVL.

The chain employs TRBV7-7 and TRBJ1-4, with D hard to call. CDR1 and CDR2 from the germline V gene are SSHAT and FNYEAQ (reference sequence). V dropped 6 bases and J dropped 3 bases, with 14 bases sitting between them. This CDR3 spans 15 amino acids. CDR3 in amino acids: CASSLSTGSNEKLFF. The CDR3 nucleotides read TGTGCCAGCAGTCTTTCCACCGGCTCTAATGAAAAACTGTTTTTT.

DNA for the CDR3: TGTGCCAGCAGCTTAGTTCTGGGCCACTCCTACGAGCAGTACTTC. Residues: CASSLVLGHSYEQYF. The chain has TRBV7-9 and TRBJ2-5; D not certain. TRBJ2-7 matches the DNA end more closely, so the J call is doubtful. The CDR3 consists of 15 residues. Per germline, CDR1 SEHNR and CDR2 FQNEAQ (reference sequence).

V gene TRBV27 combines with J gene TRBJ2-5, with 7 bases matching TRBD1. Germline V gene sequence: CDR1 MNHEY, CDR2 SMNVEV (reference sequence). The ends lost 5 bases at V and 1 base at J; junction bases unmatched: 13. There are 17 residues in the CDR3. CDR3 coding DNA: TGTGCCAGCAGTCCTCTCCCACGACAGGGACCCCAAGAGACCCAGTACTTC. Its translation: CASSPLPRQGPQETQYF.

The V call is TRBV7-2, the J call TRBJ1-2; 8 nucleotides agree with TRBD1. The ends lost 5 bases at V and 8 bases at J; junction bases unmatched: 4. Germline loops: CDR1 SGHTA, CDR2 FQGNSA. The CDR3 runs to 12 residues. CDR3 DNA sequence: TGTGCCAGCAGCACGGACAGGGCGGGCTACACCTTC. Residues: CASSTDRAGYTF.

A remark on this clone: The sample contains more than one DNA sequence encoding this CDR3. Here the CDR3 reads CASSPPGLAGAGNEQFF. In nucleotides, the CDR3 is TGTGCCAGCTCACCACCCGGACTAGCGGGAGCGGGTAATGAGCAGTTCTTC. The chain uses TRBV18 and TRBJ2-1; 13 bases fit TRBD2. Trimming took 0 bases from V and 7 from J; bases not matched to a gene: 6. Germline V lookup: CDR1 KGHSH, CDR2 LQKENI. CDR3 length: 17 amino acids.

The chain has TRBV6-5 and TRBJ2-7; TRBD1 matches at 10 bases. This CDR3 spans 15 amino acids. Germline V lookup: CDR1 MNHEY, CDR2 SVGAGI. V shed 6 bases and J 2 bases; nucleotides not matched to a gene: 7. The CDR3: CASRPGTGAPYEQYF. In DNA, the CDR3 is TGTGCCAGCAGACCCGGGACAGGGGCCCCCTACGAGCAGTACTTC.

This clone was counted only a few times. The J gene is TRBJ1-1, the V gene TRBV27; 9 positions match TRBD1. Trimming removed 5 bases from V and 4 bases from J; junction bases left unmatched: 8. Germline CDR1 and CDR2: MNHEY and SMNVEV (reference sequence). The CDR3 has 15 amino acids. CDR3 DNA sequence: TGTGCCAGCAGTGCCGGGACAGGGTGGGGCACTGAAGCTTTCTTT. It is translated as CASSAGTGWGTEAFF.

The CDR3 coding sequence is TGTGCCAGCAGTACAGGACGGGCCTACGAGCAGTACTTC. This encodes CASSTGRAYEQYF. V and J are TRBV6-5 and TRBJ2-7; TRBD1 might be the D (5 bases). CDR3 length equals 13 residues. Trimming removed 5 bases from V and 2 bases from J, with 10 bases in between. Germline V lookup: CDR1 MNHEY, CDR2 SVGAGI.

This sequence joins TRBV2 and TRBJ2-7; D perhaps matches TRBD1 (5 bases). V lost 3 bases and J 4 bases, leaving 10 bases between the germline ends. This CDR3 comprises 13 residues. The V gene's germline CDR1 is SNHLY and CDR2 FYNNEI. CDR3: CASSDPTVYEQYF. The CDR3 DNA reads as TGTGCCAGCAGTGACCCGACAGTTTACGAGCAGTACTTC.

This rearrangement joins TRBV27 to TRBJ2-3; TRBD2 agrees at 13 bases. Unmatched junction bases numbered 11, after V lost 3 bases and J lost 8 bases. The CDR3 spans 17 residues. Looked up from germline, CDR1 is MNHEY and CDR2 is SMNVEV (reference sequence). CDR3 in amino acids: CASSFFRTSGSVGTQYF. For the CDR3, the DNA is TGTGCCAGCAGTTTCTTCCGGACTAGCGGGAGCGTCGGTACGCAGTATTTT.

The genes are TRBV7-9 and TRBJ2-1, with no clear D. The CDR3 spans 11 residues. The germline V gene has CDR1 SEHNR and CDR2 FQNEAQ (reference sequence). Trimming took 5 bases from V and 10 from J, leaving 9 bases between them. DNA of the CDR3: TGTGCCAGCAGCGAAGGGCTCGAGCAGTTCTTC. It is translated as CASSEGLEQFF. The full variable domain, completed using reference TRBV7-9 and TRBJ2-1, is DTGVSQNPRHKITKRGQNVTFRCDPISEHNRLYWYRQTLGQGPEFLTYFQNEAQLEKSRLLSDRFSAERPKGSFSTLEIQRTEQGDSAMYLCASSEGLEQFFGPGTRLTVL.

The CDR3 sequence: CASSDGTDLDYGYTF. In DNA, the CDR3 is TGTGCCAGTAGCGACGGGACAGATTTGGACTATGGCTACACCTTC. The rearrangement uses TRBV19 and TRBJ1-2; 7 bases are a match to TRBD1. The germline CDR1 and CDR2 sequences are LNHDA and SQIVND (reference sequence). V was clipped by 6 bases and J by 3 bases; unmatched bases: 10. CDR3 size: 15 residues.

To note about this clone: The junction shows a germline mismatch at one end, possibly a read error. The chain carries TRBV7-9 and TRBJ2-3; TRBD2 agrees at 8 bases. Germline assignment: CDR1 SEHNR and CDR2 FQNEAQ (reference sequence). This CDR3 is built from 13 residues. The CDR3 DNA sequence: TGTGCCAGCAGCATCGGGCCTAGCGGGTGGGGGTTTTTT. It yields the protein CASSIGPSGWGFF.

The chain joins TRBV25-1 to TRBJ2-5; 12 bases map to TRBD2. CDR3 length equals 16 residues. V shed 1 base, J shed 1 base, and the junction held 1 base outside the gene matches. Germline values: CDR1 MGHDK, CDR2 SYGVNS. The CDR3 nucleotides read TGTGCCAGCAGTGAATGGACTAGCGGGATCCAAGAGACCCAGTACTTC. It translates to CASSEWTSGIQETQYF. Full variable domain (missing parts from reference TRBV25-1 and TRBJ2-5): EADIYQTPRYLVIGTGKKITLECSQTMGHDKMYWYQQDPGMELHLIHYSYGVNSTEKGDLSSESTVSRIRTEHFPLTLESARPSHTSQYLCASSEWTSGIQETQYFGPGTRLLVL.

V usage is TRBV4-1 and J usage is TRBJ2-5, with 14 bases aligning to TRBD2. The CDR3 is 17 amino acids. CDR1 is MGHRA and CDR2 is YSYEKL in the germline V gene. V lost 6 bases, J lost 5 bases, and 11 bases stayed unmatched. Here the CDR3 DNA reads TGCGCCAGCAGACCACGACTAGCGGGAGGGCTCGTGGAGACCCAGTACTTC. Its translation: CASRPRLAGGLVETQYF.

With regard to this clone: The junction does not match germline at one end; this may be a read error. CDR3 nucleotides: TGTGCCAGCAGCATCGGACTAGCGGAGACCTTC. Encoded protein: CASSIGLAETF. The gene calls are TRBV6-5 and TRBJ2-7, with 10 bases lining up with TRBD2. The CDR3 loop spans 11 amino acids. Germline lookup yields CDR1 MNHEY and CDR2 SVGAGI.

The CDR3 nucleotides are TGTGCCAGTAGTATTGGGCTAGCGGGAGAATCCTACGAGCAGTACTTC. This codes for CASSIGLAGESYEQYF. The chain recombines TRBV19 with TRBJ2-7, with 10 bases matching TRBD2. This CDR3 region has 16 residues. Germline V gene lookup returns CDR1 LNHDA and CDR2 SQIVND (reference sequence). The V segment lost 3 bases and the J segment 1 base; nucleotides outside the gene matches: 6. The whole variable domain, remainder taken from reference TRBV19 and TRBJ2-7, is DGGITQSPKYLFRKEGQNVTLSCEQNLNHDAMYWYRQDPGQGLRLIYYSQIVNDFQKGDIAEGYSVSREKKESFPLTVTSAQKNPTAFYLCASSIGLAGESYEQYFGPGTRLTVT.

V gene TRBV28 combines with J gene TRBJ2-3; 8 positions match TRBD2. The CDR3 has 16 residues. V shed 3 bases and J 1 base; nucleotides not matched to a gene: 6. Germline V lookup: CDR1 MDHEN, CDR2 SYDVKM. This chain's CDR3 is CASSFPTGGGTDTQYF. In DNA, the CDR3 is TGTGCCAGCAGTTTCCCGACGGGGGGGGGCACAGATACGCAGTATTTT. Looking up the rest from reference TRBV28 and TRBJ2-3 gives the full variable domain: DVKVTQSSRYLVKRTGEKVFLECVQDMDHENMFWYRQDPGLGLRLIYFSYDVKMKEKGDIPEGYSVSREKKERFSLILESASTNQTSMYLCASSFPTGGGTDTQYFGPGTRLTVL.

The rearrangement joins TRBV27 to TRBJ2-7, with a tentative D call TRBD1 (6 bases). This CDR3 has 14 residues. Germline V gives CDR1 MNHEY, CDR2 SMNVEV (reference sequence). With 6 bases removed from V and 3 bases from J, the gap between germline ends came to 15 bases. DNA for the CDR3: TGTGCCAGCAGACTGGGTACAGGGTTCTACGAGCAGTACTTC. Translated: CASRLGTGFYEQYF.

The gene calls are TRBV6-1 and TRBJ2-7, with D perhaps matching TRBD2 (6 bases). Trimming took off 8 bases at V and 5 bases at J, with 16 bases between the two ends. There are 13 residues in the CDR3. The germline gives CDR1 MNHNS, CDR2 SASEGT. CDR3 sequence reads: CASYWDFKHEQYF. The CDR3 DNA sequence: TGTGCCAGCTACTGGGACTTCAAGCACGAGCAGTACTTC.

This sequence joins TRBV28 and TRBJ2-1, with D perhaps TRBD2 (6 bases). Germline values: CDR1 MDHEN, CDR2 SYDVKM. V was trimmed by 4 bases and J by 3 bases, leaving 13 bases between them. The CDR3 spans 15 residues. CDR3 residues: CASSSPRGYYNEQFF. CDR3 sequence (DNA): TGTGCCAGCAGTTCTCCTCGGGGGTACTACAATGAGCAGTTCTTC.

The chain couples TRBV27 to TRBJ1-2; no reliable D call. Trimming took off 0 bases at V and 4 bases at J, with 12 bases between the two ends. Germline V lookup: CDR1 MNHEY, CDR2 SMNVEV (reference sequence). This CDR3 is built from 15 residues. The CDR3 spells CASSLSVPAGYGYTF. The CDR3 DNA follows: TGTGCCAGCAGTTTATCGGTCCCGGCGGGCTATGGCTACACCTTC.

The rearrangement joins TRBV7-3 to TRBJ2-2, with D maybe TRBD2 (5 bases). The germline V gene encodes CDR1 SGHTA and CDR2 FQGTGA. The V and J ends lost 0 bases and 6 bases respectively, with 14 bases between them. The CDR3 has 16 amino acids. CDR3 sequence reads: CASSLTSAGGAGELFF. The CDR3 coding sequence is TGTGCCAGCAGCTTAACGTCGGCGGGTGGCGCCGGGGAGCTGTTTTTT. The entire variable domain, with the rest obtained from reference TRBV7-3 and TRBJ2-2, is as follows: GAGVSQTPSNKVTEKGKYVELRCDPISGHTALYWYRQSLGQGPEFLIYFQGTGAADDSGLPNDRFFAVRPEGSVSTLKIQRTERGDSAVYLCASSLTSAGGAGELFFGEGSRLTVL.